The 27 T cell receptor beta chains below come from one sample, sequenced in a study of T cell responses to AZD1222 COVID-19 vaccine (dated by TCRdb to 2020 to 2022). The time point label, as the study defines it: baseline before first vaccination. Libraries were constructed by the immunoSEQ multiplex PCR assay. TCRdb retrieved this table from immuneACCESS and kept in-frame rearrangements only. Not all clones are present; in checked studies, unresolved V genes account for under half, and no reason is known for the remainder. This sample has around 110,000 clones in its table, and about 88% of those were observed once. The ten largest clonotypes hold 7.5% of the sample. Sequences were derived from peripheral blood, sampled on day 0 of AZD1222 vaccination. The origin of the receptors is an adult in good health.

This clone was detected a few times. The V call is TRBV6-5, the J call TRBJ1-1; TRBD1 might be the D (5 bases). The ends were cut back, 0 bases at V and 4 bases at J, with 6 bases in the middle. The CDR3 covers 13 residues. Germline V CDR1 and CDR2: MNHEY, SVGAGI. CDR3 loop: CASSYSRVTEAFF. In DNA form, the CDR3 reads TGTGCCAGCAGTTACTCCAGGGTCACTGAAGCTTTCTTT.

This clone came up once. V is TRBV9 and J is TRBJ1-2; D gene ambiguous. V was shortened by 3 bases and J by 8 bases, with 17 bases between the two germline ends. Germline CDR1 reads SGDLS; CDR2 reads YYNGEE. There are 14 residues in the CDR3. The CDR3 loop is CASSAYVGFRGYTF. In DNA form, the CDR3 reads TGTGCCAGCAGCGCCTACGTGGGGTTTAGGGGCTACACCTTC.

The chain links TRBV29-1 to TRBJ2-7; D uncertain. Germline CDR1 and CDR2: SQVTM and ANQGSEA. The CDR3 covers 12 residues. Trimming took 3 bases from V and 3 from J, leaving 9 bases between them. In nucleotides, the CDR3 is TGCAGCGTTGAGAGTAGGGACTACGAGCAGTACTTC. Encoded protein: CSVESRDYEQYF.

The V gene is TRBV30, the J gene TRBJ1-2, with D unclear. Germline V lookup: CDR1 GTSNPN, CDR2 SVGIG (reference sequence). CDR3 length equals 13 residues. V lost 7 bases, J lost 1 base, and 13 bases lay in between. DNA of the CDR3: TGTGCCTTATTTATCCGAGTTAACTATGGCTACACCTTC. As protein: CALFIRVNYGYTF.

The rearrangement joins TRBV3-1 (or the pseudogene TRBV3-2) to TRBJ2-7, with 8 positions matching TRBD2. J was trimmed by 2 bases and V by 4 bases; bases with no gene match: 1. The CDR3 length is 13 residues. The germline V gene encodes CDR1 LGHDT and CDR2 YNNKEL (reference sequence). This CDR3 reads CASSPGGPYEQYF. CDR3 nucleotides: TGTGCCAGCAGCCCGGGGGGGCCCTACGAGCAGTACTTC.

This chain uses TRBV5-1 with TRBJ2-4, with unresolved D. The CDR3 is made up of 13 amino acids. Germline CDR1 reads SGHRS; CDR2 reads YFSETQ. The V end lost 4 bases, the J end lost 7 bases, and 12 bases lay between the germline ends. The CDR3 sequence is CASSPGDTNIQYF. The DNA of the CDR3 is TGCGCCAGCAGCCCGGGCGACACCAACATTCAGTACTTC.

The chain uses TRBV30 and TRBJ2-3; possibly TRBD2 for D (5 bases). V lost 3 bases to trimming and J lost 2 bases, with 12 bases between them. The CDR3 has 14 amino acids. Germline CDR1 GTSNPN, CDR2 SVGIG (reference sequence). CDR3 protein: CAWSPDSITDTQYF. CDR3 DNA sequence: TGTGCCTGGAGCCCGGACTCAATCACAGATACGCAGTATTTT.

This rearrangement joins TRBV27 to TRBJ2-2; a weak D match, TRBD2 (5 bases). Trimming stripped 2 bases from V and 0 bases from J, with 10 bases between. This CDR3 region has 16 residues. CDR1 is MNHEY, CDR2 SMNVEV, per germline (reference sequence). The CDR3 here is CASSLIAFANTGELFF. CDR3 nucleotides: TGTGCCAGCAGTTTAATAGCGTTCGCGAACACCGGGGAGCTGTTTTTT.

The V call is TRBV27, the J call TRBJ1-2; 9 bases map to TRBD1. The germline gives CDR1 MNHEY, CDR2 SMNVEV (reference sequence). This CDR3 comprises 15 residues. After removal of 5 bases from V and 4 bases from J, the junction contained 8 bases not matched to a gene. CDR3 DNA sequence: TGTGCCAGCAGTACCGGGACAGGGAGCTTCTATGGCTACACCTTC. Translation gives CASSTGTGSFYGYTF.

The rearrangement links TRBV6-2 or TRBV6-3 to TRBJ2-5; 9 bases are shared with TRBD2. Germline CDR1 MNHEY, CDR2 SVGEGT. V trimming: 4 bases; J trimming: 5 bases; junction bases outside the gene matches: 5. The CDR3 sequence is 14 residues long. The CDR3 reads CASSSWTSEETQYF. The DNA for the CDR3 is TGTGCCAGCAGTTCCTGGACTAGCGAGGAGACCCAGTACTTC.

This clone appeared once. The chain recombines TRBV6-5 with TRBJ2-2, with D possibly TRBD2 on 6 matching bases. Trimming removed 1 base from V and 5 bases from J, with 14 bases in between. The CDR3 spans 16 residues. Germline loops: CDR1 MNHEY, CDR2 SVGAGI. CDR3 DNA: TGTGCCAGCAGTTACTACCCTAGCGAGGGGACCGGGGAGCTGTTTTTT. It yields the protein CASSYYPSEGTGELFF.

This chain uses TRBV4-2 with TRBJ2-7; D unclear. CDR1 is LGHNA, CDR2 YNFKEQ, per germline. The length of the CDR3 is 14 residues. Trimming shortened V by 0 bases and J by 0 bases, and 6 bases separated the two germline ends. In nucleotides, the CDR3 is TGTGCCAGCAGCCAAGACTCATTCTCCTACGAGCAGTACTTC. Translation: CASSQDSFSYEQYF.

The chain's CDR3 is CAWVLGDPRRTDTQYF. The CDR3 DNA follows: TGTGCCTGGGTCCTTGGGGACCCACGGCGCACAGATACGCAGTATTTT. V usage is TRBV30 and J usage is TRBJ2-3; D is possibly TRBD1 or TRBD2 (5 bases each). Germline V gene sequence: CDR1 GTSNPN, CDR2 SVGIG (reference sequence). V lost 5 bases and J lost 1, with 19 bases in between. CDR3 length: 16 residues.

The rearrangement uses TRBV12-3 or TRBV12-4 and TRBJ1-2; 8 nucleotides agree with TRBD1. V lost 5 bases to trimming and J lost 6 bases; unmatched junction nucleotides: 5. The CDR3 length is 13 residues. The CDR3 sequence is CASSLPGQDGYTF. The DNA of the CDR3 is TGTGCCAGCAGTCTCCCGGGACAGGATGGCTACACCTTC.

The CDR3 is CASTFQGALTEAFF. For the CDR3, the DNA is TGTGCCAGTACGTTTCAGGGGGCACTAACTGAAGCTTTCTTT. The rearrangement uses TRBV19 and TRBJ1-1, with TRBD1 matching 8 bases. Trimming removed 7 bases from V and 5 bases from J; junction bases left unmatched: 9. The length of the CDR3 is 14 residues. Per the germline V gene, CDR1 is LNHDA and CDR2 is SQIVND (reference sequence).

This sequence joins TRBV7-2 and TRBJ2-4; 7 nucleotides line up with TRBD2. V was clipped by 2 bases and J by 0 bases; unmatched bases: 7. CDR1 and CDR2 from the germline V gene are SGHTA and FQGNSA. The CDR3 spans 17 residues. For the CDR3, the DNA is TGTGCCAGCAGCTTAAGTCCGGTAGCGGGAGCCAAAAACATTCAGTACTTC. Encoded protein: CASSLSPVAGAKNIQYF. Looking up the rest from reference TRBV7-2 and TRBJ2-4 gives the full variable domain: GAGVSQSPSNKVTEKGKDVELRCDPISGHTALYWYRQSLGQGLEFLIYFQGNSAPDKSGLPSDRFSAERTGGSVSTLTIQRTQQEDSAVYLCASSLSPVAGAKNIQYFGAGTRLSVL.

This clone was detected a few times. The chain carries TRBV28 and TRBJ1-3; weak D call: TRBD1 (6 bases). The V and J ends lost 8 bases and 2 bases respectively, with 10 bases between them. This CDR3 region has 13 residues. In germline, CDR1 is MDHEN, CDR2 SYDVKM. The chain's CDR3 is CASRGGPGNTIYF. In DNA form, the CDR3 reads TGTGCCAGCCGCGGGGGGCCTGGAAACACCATATATTTT.

This rearrangement joins TRBV12-3 or TRBV12-4 to TRBJ2-1; D is perhaps TRBD2 (5 bases). This CDR3 is built from 12 residues. Trimming took off 10 bases at V and 9 bases at J, with 16 bases between the two ends. Here the CDR3 reads CATGESRVEQFF. In nucleotides, the CDR3 is TGTGCCACCGGGGAGTCCCGGGTTGAGCAGTTCTTC.

The genes are TRBV4-2 and TRBJ2-7; tentative D call: TRBD2 (7 bases). The length of the CDR3 is 15 residues. Germline CDR1 reads LGHNA; CDR2 reads YNFKEQ. V lost 0 bases and J lost 6, with 15 bases in between. The CDR3 region has the DNA TGTGCCAGCAGCCAAGATGTGGGGGGGGGCCTCGAGCAGTACTTC. Its protein product is CASSQDVGGGLEQYF.

This clone has just a few counts. The chain combines TRBV4-2 with TRBJ2-3; 10 nucleotides align to TRBD2. J lost 4 bases, V lost 6 bases, and 16 bases had no gene match. The length of the CDR3 is 18 residues. CDR1 is LGHNA and CDR2 is YNFKEQ in the germline V gene. In nucleotides, the CDR3 is TGTGCCAGCAGTCCCGCGCGAGCGGGGGGGCCCGTGGCAGATACGCAGTATTTT. Translation: CASSPARAGGPVADTQYF.

This rearrangement joins TRBV28 to TRBJ2-7; 9 bases agree with TRBD1. Trimming removed 7 bases from V and 1 base from J; junction bases left unmatched: 11. Germline CDR1 and CDR2: MDHEN and SYDVKM. The CDR3 runs to 16 residues. The CDR3 nucleotides read TGTGCCAGCACTCTTTCGGACAGGGGTCTATCCTACGAGCAGTACTTC. It encodes CASTLSDRGLSYEQYF.

This chain uses TRBV20-1 with TRBJ2-7, with D possibly TRBD2 on 6 matching bases. The germline V and J ends were trimmed by 3 bases and 4 bases, with 13 bases remaining between them. The CDR3 has 13 amino acids. Germline CDR1 DFQATT, CDR2 SNEGSKA (reference sequence). The CDR3 DNA reads TGCAGTGCTAGTTATCCTAGCGTGTACGAGCAGTACTTC. Translation gives CSASYPSVYEQYF.

The rearrangement uses TRBV3-1 (or the pseudogene TRBV3-2) and TRBJ2-3, with a weak D call TRBD2 (6 bases). In germline, CDR1 is LGHDT, CDR2 YNNKEL (reference sequence). The CDR3 contains 13 residues. V was pared by 3 bases and J by 4 bases, with 8 bases between. CDR3 bases: TGTGCCAGCAGCCATTCGGGGGCAGATACGCAGTATTTT. Protein product: CASSHSGADTQYF.

The rearrangement uses TRBV25-1 and TRBJ1-1; 8 bases are a match to TRBD1. Germline V lookup: CDR1 MGHDK, CDR2 SYGVNS. This CDR3 is 16 amino acids long. With 1 base clipped from V and 5 bases from J, the junction kept 9 bases outside the gene matches. CDR3 nucleotide sequence: TGTGCCAGCAGTGAATCTTGGACAGGGCCTAGTACTGAAGCTTTCTTT. Amino acids: CASSESWTGPSTEAFF.

V gene TRBV9 combines with J gene TRBJ2-2; D is ambiguous. This CDR3 region has 19 residues. Germline CDR1 reads SGDLS; CDR2 reads YYNGEE. Trimming shortened V by 0 bases and J by 7 bases, and 25 bases separated the two germline ends. The CDR3 DNA reads TGTGCCAGCAGCGTAGGTTTGGCGGCGCGGAGCCCGGGTATCGGGGAGCTGTTTTTT. Translated, it gives CASSVGLAARSPGIGELFF.

The V gene is TRBV5-4, the J gene TRBJ1-2; no firm D call. The CDR3 covers 13 residues. Germline CDR1 and CDR2: SGHNT and YYREEE (reference sequence). Trimming removed 3 bases from V and 8 bases from J, with 14 bases in between. CDR3 in amino acids: CASSSVGLRGYTF. The CDR3 DNA reads as TGTGCCAGCAGCTCCGTGGGGTTGAGGGGCTACACCTTC.

V is TRBV18 and J is TRBJ2-2, with a tentative D call TRBD1 (6 bases). The germline V gene has CDR1 KGHSH and CDR2 LQKENI. The V and J ends lost 8 bases and 1 base respectively, with 14 bases between them. The CDR3 is made up of 15 amino acids. CDR3 coding DNA: TGTGCCAGCACGATCGGGACACTGAACACCGGGGAGCTGTTTTTT. Its protein is CASTIGTLNTGELFF.